This T cell receptor (beta chain) comes out of a study of early T cells in non-severe SARS-CoV-2 infection. Notes on the study in general: Anti-spike CD8 responses were favored by VDJdb matching, which missed private and CD4 specificities.

A single record per CDR3 protein comes from TCRdb applying MiXCR to the 5' RACE reads. The data contain over 85,000 distinct CDR3 sequences, roughly an eighth of them singletons. Germline V gives CDR1 SNHLY, CDR2 FYNNEI. V was clipped by 4 bases and J by 5 bases, with 11 bases between them. The CDR3 is 14 residues long. This clonotype was picked up a small number of times. The antigen remains unidentified. This clonotype originated in an adult who was a healthcare worker with PCR-confirmed SARS-CoV-2 infection or an uninfected control (not recorded which). The chain links TRBV2 to TRBJ2-2; D is possibly TRBD2 (5 bases). The sequences come from whole blood, collected at baseline. Here the CDR3 reads CASSVGGWTGELFF. CDR3 nucleotides: TGTGCCAGCAGTGTAGGAGGATGGACCGGGGAGCTGTTTTTT.